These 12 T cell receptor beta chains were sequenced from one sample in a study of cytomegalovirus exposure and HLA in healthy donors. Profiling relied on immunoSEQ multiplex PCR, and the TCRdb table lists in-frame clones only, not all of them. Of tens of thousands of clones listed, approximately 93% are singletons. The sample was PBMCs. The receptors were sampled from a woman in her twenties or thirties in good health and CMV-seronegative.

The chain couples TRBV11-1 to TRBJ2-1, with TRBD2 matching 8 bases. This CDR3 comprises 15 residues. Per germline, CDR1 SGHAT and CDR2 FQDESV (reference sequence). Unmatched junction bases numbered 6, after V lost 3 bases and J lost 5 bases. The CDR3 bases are TGTGCCAGCAGCTTTCTTAGCGGGGTGAACAATGAGCAGTTCTTC. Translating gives CASSFLSGVNNEQFF. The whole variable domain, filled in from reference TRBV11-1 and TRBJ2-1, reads EAEVAQSPRYKITEKSQAVAFWCDPISGHATLYWYRQILGQGPELLVQFQDESVVDDSQLPKDRFSAERLKGVDSTLKIQPAELGDSAMYLCASSFLSGVNNEQFFGPGTRLTVL.

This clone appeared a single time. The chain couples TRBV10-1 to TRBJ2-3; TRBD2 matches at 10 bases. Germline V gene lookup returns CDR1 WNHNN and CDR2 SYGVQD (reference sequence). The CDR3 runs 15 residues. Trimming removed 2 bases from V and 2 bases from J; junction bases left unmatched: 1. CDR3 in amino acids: CASSETSGDTDTQYF. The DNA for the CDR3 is TGCGCCAGCAGTGAGACTAGCGGGGACACAGATACGCAGTATTTT.

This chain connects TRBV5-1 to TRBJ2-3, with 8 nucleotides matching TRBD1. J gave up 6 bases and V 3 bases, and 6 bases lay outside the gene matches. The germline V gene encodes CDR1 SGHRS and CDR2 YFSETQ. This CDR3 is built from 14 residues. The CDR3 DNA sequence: TGCGCCAGCAGCTCCGGACAGGGAACGGATACGCAGTATTTT. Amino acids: CASSSGQGTDTQYF.

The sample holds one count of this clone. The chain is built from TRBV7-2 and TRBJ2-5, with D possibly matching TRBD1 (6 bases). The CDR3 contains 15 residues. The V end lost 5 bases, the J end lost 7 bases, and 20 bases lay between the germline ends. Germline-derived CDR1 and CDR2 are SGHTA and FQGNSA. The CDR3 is CASSAWTASPRTQYF. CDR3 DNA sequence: TGTGCCAGCAGCGCGTGGACAGCCTCCCCCAGGACCCAGTACTTC.

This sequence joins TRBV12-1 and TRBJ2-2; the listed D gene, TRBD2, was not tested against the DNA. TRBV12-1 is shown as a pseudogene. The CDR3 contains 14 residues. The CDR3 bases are TGTGCCAGCAGCTCGGGGGATTTCACCGGGGAGCTGTTTTTT. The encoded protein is CASSSGDFTGELFF.

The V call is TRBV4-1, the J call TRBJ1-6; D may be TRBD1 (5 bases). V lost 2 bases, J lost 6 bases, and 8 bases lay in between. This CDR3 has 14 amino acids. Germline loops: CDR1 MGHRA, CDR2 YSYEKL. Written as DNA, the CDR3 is TGCGCCAGCAGCCAATCAGGGCTTAATTCACCCCTCCACTTT. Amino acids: CASSQSGLNSPLHF.

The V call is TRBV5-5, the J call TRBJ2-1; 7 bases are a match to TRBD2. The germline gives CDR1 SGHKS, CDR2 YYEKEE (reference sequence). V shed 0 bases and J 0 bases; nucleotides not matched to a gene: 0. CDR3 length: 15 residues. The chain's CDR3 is CASSLGGSSYNEQFF. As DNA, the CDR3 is TGTGCCAGCAGCTTGGGCGGGAGCTCCTACAATGAGCAGTTCTTC.

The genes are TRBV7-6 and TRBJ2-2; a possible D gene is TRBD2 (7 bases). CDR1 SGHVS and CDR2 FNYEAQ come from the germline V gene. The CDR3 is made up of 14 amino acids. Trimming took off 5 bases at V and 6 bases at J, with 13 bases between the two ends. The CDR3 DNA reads TGTGCCAGCAGCCCCGGCGGGGGCCCCGGGGAGCTGTTTTTT. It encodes CASSPGGGPGELFF.

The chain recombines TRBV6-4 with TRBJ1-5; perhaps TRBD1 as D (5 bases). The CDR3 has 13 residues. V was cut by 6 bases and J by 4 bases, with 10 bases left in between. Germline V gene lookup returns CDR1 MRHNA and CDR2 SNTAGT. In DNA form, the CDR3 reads TGTGCCAGCAGCCAGGGCCTGAATCAGCCCCAGCATTTT. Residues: CASSQGLNQPQHF.

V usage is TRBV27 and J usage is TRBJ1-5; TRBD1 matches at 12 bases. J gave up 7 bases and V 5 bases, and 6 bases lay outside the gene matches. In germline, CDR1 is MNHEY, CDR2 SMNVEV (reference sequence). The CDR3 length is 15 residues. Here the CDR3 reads CASSHRDRGHQPQHF. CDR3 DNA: TGTGCCAGCAGTCACCGGGACAGGGGGCACCAGCCCCAGCATTTT.

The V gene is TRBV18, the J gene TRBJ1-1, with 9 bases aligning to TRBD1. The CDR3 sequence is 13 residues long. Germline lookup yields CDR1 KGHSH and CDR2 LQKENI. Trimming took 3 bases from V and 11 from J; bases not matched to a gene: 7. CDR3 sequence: CASSPRQGGWAFF. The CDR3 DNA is TGTGCCAGCTCACCTCGACAGGGGGGGTGGGCTTTCTTT.

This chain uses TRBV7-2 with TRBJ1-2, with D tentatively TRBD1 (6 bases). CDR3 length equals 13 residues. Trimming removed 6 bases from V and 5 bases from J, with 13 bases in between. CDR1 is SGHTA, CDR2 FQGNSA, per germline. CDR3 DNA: TGTGCCAGCAGGTCCTCAGGGGTATATGGCTACACCTTC. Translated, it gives CASRSSGVYGYTF.